This TCR beta chain stems from a study of CD8 T cells in ankylosing spondylitis. From the 5' RACE reads, TCRdb called clonotypes with MiXCR, one entry per CDR3 protein. The profile shows about 750,000 distinct CDR3 sequences, around 17% of them singletons. With 6 bases removed from V and 0 bases from J, the gap between germline ends came to 14 bases. Germline V gene data show CDR1 as MGHRA and CDR2 as YSYEKL. This CDR3 is 16 amino acids long. This clonotype came up a few times. Antigen: not known. Overall study findings and caveats: What seemed typical of ankylosing spondylitis blood was a TCR beta motif built from roughly eight highly homologous variants.

The receptor comes from a male donor with ankylosing spondylitis. The chain couples TRBV4-1 to TRBJ1-4; a possible D gene is TRBD1 (5 bases). What was sequenced was blood, either unsorted or a sorted T cell fraction (not recorded which). CDR3 nucleotides: TGCGCCAGCAGTCAACTTACAGGAGCAACTAATGAAAAACTGTTTTTT. Amino acid sequence: CASSQLTGATNEKLFF.